The clone carrying this T cell receptor beta chain was seen many times. The data stem from a study of early T cells in non-severe SARS-CoV-2 infection. Via MiXCR, TCRdb re-called the 5' RACE reads, giving one row per CDR3 protein. The sample carries just over 95,000 distinct CDR3 sequences, 9.5% to 11% recorded once. Trimming cost V 2 bases and J 6 bases, with 7 bases left between them. The CDR3 extends over 13 amino acids. Germline CDR1 reads SSHAT; CDR2 reads FNYEAQ (reference sequence). This specimen consisted of whole blood, obtained at baseline. The chain is built from TRBV7-7 and TRBJ1-4, with D unclear. This TCR derives from an adult who was a healthcare worker with PCR-confirmed SARS-CoV-2 infection or an uninfected control (not recorded which). The CDR3 region has the DNA TGTGCCAGCAGCTTAAGGACTGATGAAAAACTGTTTTTT. Amino acids: CASSLRTDEKLFF.